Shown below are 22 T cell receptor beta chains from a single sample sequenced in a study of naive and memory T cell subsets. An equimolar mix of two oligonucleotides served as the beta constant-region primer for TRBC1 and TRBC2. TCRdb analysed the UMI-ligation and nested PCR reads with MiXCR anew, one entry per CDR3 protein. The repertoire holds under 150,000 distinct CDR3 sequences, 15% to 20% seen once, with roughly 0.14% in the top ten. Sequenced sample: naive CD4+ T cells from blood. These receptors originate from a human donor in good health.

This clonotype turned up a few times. As DNA, the CDR3 is TGTGCCAGCCGAGCCCTCGATGAGCAGTTCTTC. Its translation is CASRALDEQFF. The chain links TRBV6-6 to TRBJ2-1; D is undetermined. In germline, CDR1 is MNHNY, CDR2 SVGAGI (reference sequence). V gave up 8 bases and J gave up 8 bases, with 10 bases separating them. The CDR3 has 11 amino acids.

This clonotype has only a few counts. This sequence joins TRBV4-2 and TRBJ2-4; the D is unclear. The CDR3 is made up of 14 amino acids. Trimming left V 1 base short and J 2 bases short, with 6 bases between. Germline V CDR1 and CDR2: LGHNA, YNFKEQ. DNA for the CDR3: TGTGCCAGCAGCCAAGCAGGTACCAAAAACATTCAGTACTTC. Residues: CASSQAGTKNIQYF.

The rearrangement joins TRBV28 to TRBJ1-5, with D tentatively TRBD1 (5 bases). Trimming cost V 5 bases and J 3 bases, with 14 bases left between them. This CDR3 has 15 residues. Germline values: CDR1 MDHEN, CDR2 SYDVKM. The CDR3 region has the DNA TGTGCCAGCAGTCCGCCGCAGGGAAACAATCAGCCCCAGCATTTT. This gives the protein CASSPPQGNNQPQHF.

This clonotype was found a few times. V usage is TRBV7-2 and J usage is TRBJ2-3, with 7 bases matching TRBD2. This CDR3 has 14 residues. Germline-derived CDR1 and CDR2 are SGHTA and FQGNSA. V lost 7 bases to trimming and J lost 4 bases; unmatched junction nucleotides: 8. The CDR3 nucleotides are TGTGCCAGCACCCTTGGCGGGAGCTCAGATACGCAGTATTTT. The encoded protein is CASTLGGSSDTQYF.

Written as DNA, the CDR3 is TGTGCCAGCAGAAAGGCGGGCCACGGGGACCAGTACTTC. Amino acid sequence: CASRKAGHGDQYF. The chain has TRBV7-8 and TRBJ2-5; D might be TRBD2 (5 bases). The V and J ends lost 6 bases and 10 bases respectively, with 18 bases between them. The V gene's germline CDR1 is SGHVS and CDR2 FQNEAQ. The CDR3 consists of 13 residues.

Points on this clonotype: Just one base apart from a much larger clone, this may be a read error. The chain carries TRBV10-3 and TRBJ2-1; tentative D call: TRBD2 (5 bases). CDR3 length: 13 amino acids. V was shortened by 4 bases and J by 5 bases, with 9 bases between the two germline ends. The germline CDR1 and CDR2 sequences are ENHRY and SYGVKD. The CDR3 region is CAISGTGDNEQFF. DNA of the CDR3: TGTGCCATCAGTGGGACCGGGGACAATGAGCAGTTCTTC.

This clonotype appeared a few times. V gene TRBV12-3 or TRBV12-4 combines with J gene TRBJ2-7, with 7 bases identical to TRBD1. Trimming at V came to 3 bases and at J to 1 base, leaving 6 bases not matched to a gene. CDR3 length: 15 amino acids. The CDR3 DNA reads TGTGCCAGCAGTTTGCGGACAGGCGGATCCTACGAGCAGTACTTC. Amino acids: CASSLRTGGSYEQYF.

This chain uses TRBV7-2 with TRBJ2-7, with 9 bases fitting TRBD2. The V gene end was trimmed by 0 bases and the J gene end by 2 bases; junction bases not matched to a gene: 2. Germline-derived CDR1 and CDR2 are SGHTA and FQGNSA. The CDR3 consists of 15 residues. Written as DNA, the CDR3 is TGTGCCAGCAGCTTAGCCCTAGCGGGGACCTACGAGCAGTACTTC. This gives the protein CASSLALAGTYEQYF.

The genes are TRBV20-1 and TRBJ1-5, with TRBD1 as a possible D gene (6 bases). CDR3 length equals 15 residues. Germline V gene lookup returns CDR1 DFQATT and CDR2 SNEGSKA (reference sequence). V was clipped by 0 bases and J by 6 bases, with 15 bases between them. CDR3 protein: CSARDRDRWTQPQHF. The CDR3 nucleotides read TGCAGTGCTAGAGACAGAGACAGGTGGACTCAGCCCCAGCATTTT.

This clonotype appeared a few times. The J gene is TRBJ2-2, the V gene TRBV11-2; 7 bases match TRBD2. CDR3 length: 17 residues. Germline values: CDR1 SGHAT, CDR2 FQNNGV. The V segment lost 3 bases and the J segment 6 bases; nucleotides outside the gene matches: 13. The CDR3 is CASSFATSTPAAGELFF. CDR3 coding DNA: TGTGCCAGCAGCTTTGCGACTAGCACTCCCGCTGCCGGGGAGCTGTTTTTT. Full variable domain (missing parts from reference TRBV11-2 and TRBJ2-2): EAGVAQSPRYKIIEKRQSVAFWCNPISGHATLYWYQQILGQGPKLLIQFQNNGVVDDSQLPKDRFSAERLKGVDSTLKIQPAKLEDSAVYLCASSFATSTPAAGELFFGEGSRLTVL.

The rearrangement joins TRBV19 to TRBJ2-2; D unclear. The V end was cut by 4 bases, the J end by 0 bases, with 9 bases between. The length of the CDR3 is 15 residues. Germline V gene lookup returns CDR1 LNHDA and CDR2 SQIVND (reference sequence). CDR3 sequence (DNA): TGTGCCAGTAGTACGGGCGGAGCGAACACCGGGGAGCTGTTTTTT. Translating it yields CASSTGGANTGELFF.

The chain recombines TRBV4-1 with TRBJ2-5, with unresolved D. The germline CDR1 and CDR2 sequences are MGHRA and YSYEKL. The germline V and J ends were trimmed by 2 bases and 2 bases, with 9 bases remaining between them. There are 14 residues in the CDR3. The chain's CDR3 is CASSQRWDQETQYF. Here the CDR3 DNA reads TGCGCCAGCAGCCAACGGTGGGATCAAGAGACCCAGTACTTC.

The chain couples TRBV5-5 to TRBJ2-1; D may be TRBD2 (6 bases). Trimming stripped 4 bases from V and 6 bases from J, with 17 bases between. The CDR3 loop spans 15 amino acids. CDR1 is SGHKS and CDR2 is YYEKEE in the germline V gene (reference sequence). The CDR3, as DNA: TGTGCCAGCAGCGCAAGCGGGTCTCTGCGCAATGAGCAGTTCTTC. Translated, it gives CASSASGSLRNEQFF.

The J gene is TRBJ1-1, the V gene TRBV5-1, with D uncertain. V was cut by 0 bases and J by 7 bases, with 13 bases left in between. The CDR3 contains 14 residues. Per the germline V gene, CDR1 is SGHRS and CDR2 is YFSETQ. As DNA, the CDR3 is TGCGCCAGCAGCTTGGAGTTTCGGGGAAGTGAAGCTTTCTTT. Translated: CASSLEFRGSEAFF.

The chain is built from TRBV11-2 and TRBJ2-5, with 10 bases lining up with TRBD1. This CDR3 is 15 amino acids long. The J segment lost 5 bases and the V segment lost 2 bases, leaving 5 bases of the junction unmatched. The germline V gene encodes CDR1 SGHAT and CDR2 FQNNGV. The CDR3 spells CASSLPTGGVETQYF. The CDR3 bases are TGTGCCAGCAGCTTACCGACAGGGGGCGTCGAGACCCAGTACTTC.

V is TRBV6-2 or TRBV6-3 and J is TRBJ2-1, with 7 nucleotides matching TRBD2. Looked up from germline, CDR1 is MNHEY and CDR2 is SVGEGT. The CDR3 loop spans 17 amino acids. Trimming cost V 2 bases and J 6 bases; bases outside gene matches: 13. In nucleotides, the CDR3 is TGTGCCAGCAGTTACCCAGCTAGCGGTAGAGGTCCCAATGAGCAGTTCTTC. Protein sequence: CASSYPASGRGPNEQFF.

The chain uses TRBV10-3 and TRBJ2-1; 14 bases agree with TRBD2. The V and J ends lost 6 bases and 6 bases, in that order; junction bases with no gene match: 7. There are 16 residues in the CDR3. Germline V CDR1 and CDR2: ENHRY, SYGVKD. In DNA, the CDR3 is TGTGCCATCAGGGGGACTAGCGGGAGTGAAGGCAATGAGCAGTTCTTC. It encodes CAIRGTSGSEGNEQFF.

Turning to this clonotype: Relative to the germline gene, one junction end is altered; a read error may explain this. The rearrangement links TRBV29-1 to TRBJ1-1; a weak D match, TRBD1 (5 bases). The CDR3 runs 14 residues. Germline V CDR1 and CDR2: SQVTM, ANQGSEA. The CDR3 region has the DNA TGCAGTGTTGTCCCGCTCAGGGTGAACACTGAAGCTTTCTTT. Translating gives CSVVPLRVNTEAFF.

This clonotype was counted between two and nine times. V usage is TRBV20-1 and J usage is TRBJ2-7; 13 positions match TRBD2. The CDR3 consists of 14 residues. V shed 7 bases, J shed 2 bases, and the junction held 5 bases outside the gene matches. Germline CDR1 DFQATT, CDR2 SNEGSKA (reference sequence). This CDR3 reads CSVLGTSGAYEQYF. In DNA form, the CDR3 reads TGCAGTGTTTTGGGGACTAGCGGGGCCTACGAGCAGTACTTC.

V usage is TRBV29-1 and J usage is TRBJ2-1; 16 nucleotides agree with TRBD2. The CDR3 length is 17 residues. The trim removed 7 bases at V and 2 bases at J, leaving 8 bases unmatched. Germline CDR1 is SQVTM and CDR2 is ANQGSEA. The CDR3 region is CSGKGLAGGPTYNEQFF. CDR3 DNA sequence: TGCAGCGGTAAGGGACTAGCGGGAGGGCCAACCTACAATGAGCAGTTCTTC.

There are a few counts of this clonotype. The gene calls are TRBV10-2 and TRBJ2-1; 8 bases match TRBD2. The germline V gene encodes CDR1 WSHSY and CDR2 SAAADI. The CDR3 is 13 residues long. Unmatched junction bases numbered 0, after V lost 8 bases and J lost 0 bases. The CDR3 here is CASGTSSYNEQFF. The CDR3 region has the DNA TGCGCCAGCGGGACTAGCTCCTACAATGAGCAGTTCTTC.

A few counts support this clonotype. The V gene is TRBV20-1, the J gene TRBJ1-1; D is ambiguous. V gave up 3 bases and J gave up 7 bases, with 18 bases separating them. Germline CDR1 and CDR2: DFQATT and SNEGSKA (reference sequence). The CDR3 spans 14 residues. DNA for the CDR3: TGCAGTGCTAGGAGTGCCTCGGAATTCCGTGAAGCTTTCTTT. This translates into CSARSASEFREAFF.